The 10 T cell receptor beta chains in this list originate from one sample, sequenced in a study of graft-versus-host responses after intestinal transplantation. TCRdb's table, derived via immunoSEQ multiplex PCR, lists solely in-frame clones and lacks some. This sample has some 40,000 clones, with roughly nine tenths found just once. The sequencing used PBMCs, collected around 320 days after intestinal transplant. The receptors come from a human patient who received an intestinal transplant, so some T cells may come from the graft donor.

The chain employs TRBV4-1 and TRBJ2-7; 9 bases line up with TRBD1. V trimming: 4 bases; J trimming: 6 bases; junction bases outside the gene matches: 4. The CDR3 has 13 residues. Germline CDR1 MGHRA, CDR2 YSYEKL. The CDR3 region has the DNA TGCGCCAGCAGCCGACGGGACAGGGCCGAGCAGTACTTC. It codes for CASSRRDRAEQYF.

This clone was recorded a few times. The chain uses TRBV7-3 and TRBJ1-1; no definite D call. Germline CDR1 and CDR2: SGHTA and FQGTGA. CDR3 length: 13 amino acids. Trimming stripped 3 bases from V and 1 base from J, with 6 bases between. The CDR3 loop reads CASSFAGNTEAFF. The CDR3, as DNA: TGTGCCAGCAGCTTTGCAGGGAACACTGAAGCTTTCTTT.

This clone has just a few counts. The chain links TRBV21-1 to TRBJ2-3; TRBD1, as called in the table, went unchecked against the DNA. TRBV21-1 is flagged as a pseudogene. This CDR3 is built from 16 residues. Written as DNA, the CDR3 is TGTGCCAGCAGCATTGGGATCCACAGGGGTTCAGATACGCAGTATTTT. It encodes CASSIGIHRGSDTQYF.

This chain joins TRBV5-1 and TRBJ1-1; 7 bases are a match to TRBD1. V shed 1 base and J 4 bases; nucleotides not matched to a gene: 7. Per germline, CDR1 SGHRS and CDR2 YFSETQ. The CDR3 is 15 residues long. The CDR3 DNA sequence: TGCGCCAGCAGCTTGACTACAGGGGCGGTCACTGAAGCTTTCTTT. As protein: CASSLTTGAVTEAFF.

This rearrangement joins TRBV21-1 to TRBJ2-7; TRBD2, the table's D call, lacks a check against the DNA. TRBV21-1 is annotated as a pseudogene. The CDR3 extends over 18 amino acids. CDR3: CASSKVGLAGGQSYEQYF. In nucleotides, the CDR3 is TGTGCCAGCAGCAAAGTTGGACTAGCGGGGGGCCAGTCCTACGAGCAGTACTTC.

V usage is TRBV4-1 and J usage is TRBJ1-1; D unclear. CDR1 MGHRA and CDR2 YSYEKL come from the germline V gene. V lost 7 bases to trimming and J lost 0 bases, with 12 bases between them. The CDR3 length is 14 residues. Written as DNA, the CDR3 is TGCGCCAGCACTCTATCTTTTATGAACACTGAAGCTTTCTTT. This codes for CASTLSFMNTEAFF.

This clone has just one count. The chain has TRBV4-1 and TRBJ2-5; D might be TRBD2 (5 bases). V lost 0 bases to trimming and J lost 7 bases, with 6 bases between them. Germline V CDR1 and CDR2: MGHRA, YSYEKL. This CDR3 region has 12 residues. The CDR3 DNA reads as TGCGCCAGCAGCCAAGAAGGAGGGACCCAGTACTTC. Protein product: CASSQEGGTQYF.

V usage is TRBV6-4 and J usage is TRBJ2-5; tentatively, D is TRBD1 (5 bases). Germline V gene data show CDR1 as MRHNA and CDR2 as SNTAGT. V was cut by 2 bases and J by 12 bases, with 19 bases left in between. CDR3 length: 14 residues. The CDR3 spells CASSDRCDGHEEYF. The CDR3 coding sequence is TGTGCCAGCAGTGACCGTTGCGACGGACACGAGGAGTACTTC.

Only a few counts were recorded for this clone. The chain joins TRBV11-2 to TRBJ2-7, with D possibly being TRBD1 (7 bases). Germline CDR1 SGHAT, CDR2 FQNNGV. The ends were cut back, 4 bases at V and 5 bases at J, with 27 bases in the middle. The CDR3 covers 18 residues. CDR3 amino acids: CASSSNNQGTPRGDEQYF. As DNA, the CDR3 is TGTGCCAGCAGCTCGAATAACCAAGGAACTCCCAGGGGGGACGAGCAGTACTTC.

The chain joins TRBV28 to TRBJ2-7; D possibly uses TRBD1 or TRBD2 (5 bases each). The V end lost 1 base, the J end lost 2 bases, and 9 bases lay between the germline ends. The CDR3 is 14 residues long. CDR1 is MDHEN, CDR2 SYDVKM, per germline. CDR3 sequence reads: CASSLSGRTYEQYF. CDR3 DNA: TGTGCCAGCAGTTTATCGGGACGGACCTACGAGCAGTACTTC.